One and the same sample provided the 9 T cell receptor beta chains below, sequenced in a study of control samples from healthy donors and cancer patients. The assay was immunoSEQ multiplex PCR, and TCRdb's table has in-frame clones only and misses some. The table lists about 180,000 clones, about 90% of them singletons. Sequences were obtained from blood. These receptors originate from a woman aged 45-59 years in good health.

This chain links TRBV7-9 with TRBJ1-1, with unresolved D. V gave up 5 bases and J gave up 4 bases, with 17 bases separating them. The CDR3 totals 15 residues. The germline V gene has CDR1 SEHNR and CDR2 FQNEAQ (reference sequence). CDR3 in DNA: TGTGCCAGCAGCCGAGGTGACATGGCCGCCACTGAAGCTTTCTTT. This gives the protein CASSRGDMAATEAFF.

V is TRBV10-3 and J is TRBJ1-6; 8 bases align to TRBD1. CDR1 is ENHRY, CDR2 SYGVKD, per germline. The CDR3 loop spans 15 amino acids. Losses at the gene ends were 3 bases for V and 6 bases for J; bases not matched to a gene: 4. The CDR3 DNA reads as TGTGCCATCAGTGACCGACAGGGGCCTAATTCACCCCTCCACTTT. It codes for CAISDRQGPNSPLHF.

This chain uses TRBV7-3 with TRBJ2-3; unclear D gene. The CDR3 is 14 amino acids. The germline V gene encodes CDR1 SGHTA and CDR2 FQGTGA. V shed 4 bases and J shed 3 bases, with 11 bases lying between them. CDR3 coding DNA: TGTGCCAGCAGCTCTGGATCAAGGACAGATACGCAGTATTTT. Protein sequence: CASSSGSRTDTQYF.

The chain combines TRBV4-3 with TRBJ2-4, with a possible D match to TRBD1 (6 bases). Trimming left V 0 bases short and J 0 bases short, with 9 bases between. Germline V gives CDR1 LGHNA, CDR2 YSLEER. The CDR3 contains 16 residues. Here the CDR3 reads CASSQDGGLAKNIQYF. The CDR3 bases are TGCGCCAGCAGCCAAGATGGGGGCCTAGCCAAAAACATTCAGTACTTC.

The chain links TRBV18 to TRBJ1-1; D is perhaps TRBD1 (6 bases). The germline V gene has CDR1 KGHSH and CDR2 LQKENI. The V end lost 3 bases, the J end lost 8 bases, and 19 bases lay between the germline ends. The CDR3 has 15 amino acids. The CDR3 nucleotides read TGTGCCAGCTCACCGGGGGCCCTGACTAGGGAGGAAGCTTTCTTT. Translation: CASSPGALTREEAFF. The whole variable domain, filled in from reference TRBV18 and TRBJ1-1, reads NAGVMQNPRHLVRRRGQEARLRCSPMKGHSHVYWYRQLPEEGLKFMVYLQKENIIDESGMPKERFSAEFPKEGPSILRIQQVVRGDSAAYFCASSPGALTREEAFFGQGTRLTVV.

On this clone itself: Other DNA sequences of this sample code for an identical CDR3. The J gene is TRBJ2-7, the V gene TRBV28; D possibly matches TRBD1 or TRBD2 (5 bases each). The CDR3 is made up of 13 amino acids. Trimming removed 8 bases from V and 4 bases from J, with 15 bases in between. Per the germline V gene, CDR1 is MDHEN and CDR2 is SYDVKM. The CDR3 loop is CASSRDRVYEQYF. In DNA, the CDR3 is TGTGCCAGCTCTCGGGACCGAGTATACGAGCAGTACTTC. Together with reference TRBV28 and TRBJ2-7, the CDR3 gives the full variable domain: DVKVTQSSRYLVKRTGEKVFLECVQDMDHENMFWYRQDPGLGLRLIYFSYDVKMKEKGDIPEGYSVSREKKERFSLILESASTNQTSMYLCASSRDRVYEQYFGPGTRLTVT.

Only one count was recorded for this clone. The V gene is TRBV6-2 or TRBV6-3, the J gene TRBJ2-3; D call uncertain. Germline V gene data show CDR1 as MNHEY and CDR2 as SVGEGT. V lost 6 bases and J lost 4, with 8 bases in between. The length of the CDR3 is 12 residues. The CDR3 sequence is CASSQTADTQYF. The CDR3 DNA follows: TGTGCCAGCAGCCAAACAGCAGATACGCAGTATTTT.

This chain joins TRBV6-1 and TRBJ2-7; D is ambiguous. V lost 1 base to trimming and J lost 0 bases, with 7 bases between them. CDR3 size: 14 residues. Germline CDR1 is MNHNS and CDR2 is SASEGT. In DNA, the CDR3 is TGTGCCAGCAGTGAAGGGAGCTTCTCCTACGAGCAGTACTTC. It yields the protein CASSEGSFSYEQYF.

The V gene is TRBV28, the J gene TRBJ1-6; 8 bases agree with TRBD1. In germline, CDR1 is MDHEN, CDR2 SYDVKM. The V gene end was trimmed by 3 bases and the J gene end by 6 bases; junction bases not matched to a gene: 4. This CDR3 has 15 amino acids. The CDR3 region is CASSLRTGGNSPLHF. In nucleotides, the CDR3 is TGTGCCAGCAGTTTGAGAACAGGGGGTAATTCACCCCTCCACTTT.